Presented here are 24 T cell receptor beta chains from one specimen sequenced in a study of T cells in Graves' hyperthyroidism and ophthalmopathy. Amplification of TCR beta CDR3 regions used RNA as the template. HTBI primers were the set used in a first-round RT-PCR of the TCR CDR3. TCRdb used MiXCR to reprocess the multiplex PCR reads, holding one entry per CDR3 protein. The repertoire has about 350,000 distinct CDR3 sequences, 11% to 15% of them found once; the top ten carry 20% to 25%. Sequenced material: blood. The receptors here all came from a woman in her twenties or thirties with Graves' hyperthyroidism.

The rearrangement links TRBV24-1 to TRBJ2-6, with a possible D match to TRBD1 (6 bases). Germline CDR1 KGHDR, CDR2 SFDVKD. V was trimmed by 3 bases and J by 2 bases, leaving 10 bases between them. This CDR3 comprises 16 residues. The CDR3, as DNA: TGTGCCACCAGTGATACAGGGTACCCTGGGGCCAACGTCCTGACTTTC. Its translation is CATSDTGYPGANVLTF.

V usage is TRBV20-1 and J usage is TRBJ2-4; weak D call: TRBD1 (5 bases). This CDR3 region has 14 residues. The V and J ends lost 5 bases and 0 bases respectively, with 11 bases between them. The V gene's germline CDR1 is DFQATT and CDR2 SNEGSKA (reference sequence). In DNA form, the CDR3 reads TGCAGTGCTCGACAGAGACTAGCCAAAAACATTCAGTACTTC. Protein product: CSARQRLAKNIQYF.

This clonotype was picked up many times. The chain uses TRBV20-1 and TRBJ2-3, with 7 positions matching TRBD2. Trimming removed 4 bases from V and 4 bases from J; junction bases left unmatched: 2. The CDR3 runs to 12 residues. Germline V CDR1 and CDR2: DFQATT, SNEGSKA (reference sequence). CDR3 loop: CSANGGADTQYF. The CDR3 DNA is TGCAGTGCTAATGGGGGGGCAGATACGCAGTATTTT.

This clonotype was counted at least ten times. The chain recombines TRBV7-8 with TRBJ2-1, with unresolved D. This CDR3 comprises 12 residues. Germline lookup yields CDR1 SGHVS and CDR2 FQNEAQ. V lost 8 bases, J lost 12 bases, and 17 bases lay in between. The CDR3 here is CASDSSPTGQFF. Here the CDR3 DNA reads TGTGCCAGCGACTCAAGCCCAACGGGGCAGTTCTTC. The variable domain in full, with the rest retrieved from reference TRBV7-8 and TRBJ2-1, is GAGVSQSPRYKVAKRGQDVALRCDPISGHVSLFWYQQALGQGPEFLTYFQNEAQLDKSGLPSDRFFAERPEGSVSTLKIQRTQQEDSAVYLCASDSSPTGQFFGPGTRLTVL.

As for this clonotype: Given a much more abundant clone one base away, this may be a read error. This rearrangement joins TRBV19 to TRBJ2-1; tentatively, D is TRBD2 (5 bases). V lost 4 bases to trimming and J lost 4 bases, with 11 bases between them. Germline CDR1 reads LNHDA; CDR2 reads SQIVND (reference sequence). The CDR3 runs to 14 residues. CDR3 in amino acids: CASSRPADYNEQFF. In DNA, the CDR3 is TGTGCCAGTAGTAGGCCAGCGGATTACAATGAGCAGTTCTTC.

CDR3 in amino acids: CASSRDSLSPLHF. The CDR3 bases are TGTGCCAGCAGCCGGGACAGCCTCTCACCCCTCCACTTT. The rearrangement joins TRBV12-3 or TRBV12-4 to TRBJ1-6; 7 bases match TRBD1. This CDR3 has 13 residues. The junction had 6 bases not matched to a gene; V was cut back by 6 bases and J by 10 bases.

This clonotype showed up many times. V is TRBV2 and J is TRBJ1-5; D gene uncertain. V was pared by 3 bases and J by 0 bases, with 3 bases between. The CDR3 has 13 residues. Per the germline V gene, CDR1 is SNHLY and CDR2 is FYNNEI. The CDR3 DNA is TGTGCCAGCAGTGACCGTAGCAATCAGCCCCAGCATTTT. Protein: CASSDRSNQPQHF.

This clonotype was seen a handful of times. The chain recombines TRBV10-3 with TRBJ1-4, with 8 bases lining up with TRBD1. Germline V gene data show CDR1 as ENHRY and CDR2 as SYGVKD. V was pared by 3 bases and J by 0 bases, with 3 bases of the junction left unmatched. This CDR3 is 16 amino acids long. CDR3 sequence reads: CAISDRGRATNEKLFF. Here the CDR3 DNA reads TGTGCCATCAGTGACAGGGGGCGAGCAACTAATGAAAAACTGTTTTTT.

This clonotype was counted at least ten times. The chain employs TRBV20-1 and TRBJ2-7; 14 nucleotides agree with TRBD2. CDR1 and CDR2 (germline): DFQATT, SNEGSKA (reference sequence). The CDR3 has 19 residues. J lost 2 bases, V lost 5 bases, and 17 bases had no gene match. The chain's CDR3 is CSAPPLPGTSGRVPYEQYF. CDR3 nucleotide sequence: TGCAGTGCTCCACCGCTGCCTGGGACTAGCGGGAGAGTCCCCTACGAGCAGTACTTC.

Many counts were recorded for this clonotype. The CDR3 nucleotides are TGTGCCTGGAGTCCCGGGAAGGGCTACACCTTC. It specifies CAWSPGKGYTF. This chain connects TRBV30 to TRBJ1-2; D gene ambiguous. The germline V gene has CDR1 GTSNPN and CDR2 SVGIG (reference sequence). V dropped 2 bases and J dropped 8 bases, with 9 bases sitting between them. This CDR3 contains 11 residues.

Many counts were recorded for this clonotype. This sequence joins TRBV28 and TRBJ2-7, with 9 bases matching TRBD1. The CDR3 spans 15 residues. Looked up from germline, CDR1 is MDHEN and CDR2 is SYDVKM. V shed 2 bases and J 4 bases; nucleotides not matched to a gene: 6. The CDR3 bases are TGTGCCAGCAGTTTACTGGGACAGGGAGAATACGAGCAGTACTTC. It translates to CASSLLGQGEYEQYF.

This clonotype showed up many times. The rearrangement joins TRBV5-1 to TRBJ1-1; D gene uncertain. The CDR3 extends over 13 amino acids. V gave up 6 bases and J gave up 0 bases, with 9 bases separating them. CDR1 is SGHRS, CDR2 YFSETQ, per germline. DNA of the CDR3: TGCGCCAGCACCCTATCGGTGAACACTGAAGCTTTCTTT. Protein product: CASTLSVNTEAFF.

The chain employs TRBV27 and TRBJ2-7; D might be TRBD1 (6 bases). The length of the CDR3 is 14 residues. The germline V gene has CDR1 MNHEY and CDR2 SMNVEV (reference sequence). Trimming pared 6 bases from V and 2 bases from J, leaving 14 bases between. CDR3 in DNA: TGTGCCAGCAGGAAACAGGGACGGCCCTACGAGCAGTACTTC. Protein: CASRKQGRPYEQYF.

This clonotype was counted many times. The chain is built from TRBV15 and TRBJ1-1, with D possibly matching TRBD1 (6 bases). Germline V gene data show CDR1 as LNHNV and CDR2 as YYDKDF (reference sequence). Trimming removed 2 bases from V and 6 bases from J, with 13 bases in between. The CDR3 runs 14 residues. The CDR3 DNA follows: TGTGCCACCAGCAGAACCAACAGGGTCCCTGAAGCTTTCTTT. This codes for CATSRTNRVPEAFF.

This clonotype was seen at least ten times. The rearrangement joins TRBV11-3 to TRBJ2-1, with TRBD1 as a possible D gene (6 bases). Germline loops: CDR1 SGHNT, CDR2 YENEEA. The CDR3 length is 14 residues. V lost 5 bases and J 5 bases, leaving 13 bases between the germline ends. The CDR3 loop is CASSPQDSHNEQFF. The DNA of the CDR3 is TGTGCCAGCAGCCCTCAGGACAGCCACAATGAGCAGTTCTTC.

This clonotype appeared many times. This chain links TRBV10-3 with TRBJ1-1; D uncertain. Trimming took 10 bases from V and 1 from J, leaving 7 bases between them. CDR1 is ENHRY, CDR2 SYGVKD, per germline. CDR3 length equals 11 residues. CDR3 amino acids: CATSQNTEAFF. CDR3 sequence (DNA): TGTGCCACTTCCCAGAACACTGAAGCTTTCTTT.

This clonotype was seen a handful of times. The rearrangement links TRBV3-1 to TRBJ1-2; D not resolved. V lost 5 bases to trimming and J lost 2 bases, with 9 bases between them. The CDR3 covers 13 residues. Germline-derived CDR1 and CDR2 are LGHDT and YNNKEL (reference sequence). In DNA form, the CDR3 reads TGTGCCAGCAGCTATATAAAGAACTATGGCTACACCTTC. Its translation is CASSYIKNYGYTF.

V gene TRBV12-3 or TRBV12-4 combines with J gene TRBJ1-5, with a possible D match to TRBD1 (6 bases). The CDR3 has 19 amino acids. V gave up 3 bases and J gave up 4 bases, with 25 bases separating them. The CDR3 loop reads CASSFRGAMFGRINQPQHF. The CDR3 nucleotides are TGTGCCAGCAGTTTTCGGGGGGCCATGTTTGGTCGAATTAATCAGCCCCAGCATTTT.

This clonotype was counted many times. The J gene is TRBJ2-1, the V gene TRBV24-1; D uncertain. V lost 9 bases and J lost 6, with 8 bases in between. The CDR3 has 11 residues. Germline assignment: CDR1 KGHDR and CDR2 SFDVKD. CDR3 coding DNA: TGTGCCACCCGCCAGTTCAATGAGCAGTTCTTC. The encoded protein is CATRQFNEQFF.

The chain links TRBV20-1 to TRBJ2-3; D unresolved. The CDR3 is made up of 13 amino acids. CDR1 is DFQATT, CDR2 SNEGSKA, per germline (reference sequence). With 8 bases removed from V and 6 bases from J, the gap between germline ends came to 18 bases. The CDR3 nucleotides read TGCAGTACTATATCGGTTCTCAAGGATACGCAGTATTTT. Translation: CSTISVLKDTQYF.

The V call is TRBV4-3, the J call TRBJ2-6, with D possibly called TRBD1 or TRBD2 (6 bases each). The CDR3 consists of 17 residues. The germline V and J ends were trimmed by 1 base and 4 bases, with 14 bases remaining between them. Germline V gene sequence: CDR1 LGHNA, CDR2 YSLEER. The CDR3 spells CASSQAPGAVGANVLTF. CDR3 in DNA: TGCGCCAGCAGCCAAGCACCGGGGGCGGTAGGGGCCAACGTCCTGACTTTC.

A few counts support this clonotype. The gene calls are TRBV7-3 and TRBJ2-2; D gene unclear. The CDR3 loop spans 14 amino acids. In germline, CDR1 is SGHTA, CDR2 FQGTGA. V gave up 5 bases and J gave up 7 bases, with 14 bases separating them. CDR3 bases: TGTGCCAGCAGCCCCGGCATGGCTGGCGGGGAGCTGTTTTTT. This translates into CASSPGMAGGELFF.

This clonotype has a handful of counts. The genes are TRBV5-1 and TRBJ1-1, with unresolved D. The CDR3 runs to 14 residues. Per the germline V gene, CDR1 is SGHRS and CDR2 is YFSETQ. V gave up 5 bases and J gave up 1 base, with 12 bases separating them. CDR3 nucleotide sequence: TGCGCCAGCAGAAGGGTCGGAGGGAACACTGAAGCTTTCTTT. Encoded protein: CASRRVGGNTEAFF.

The chain is built from TRBV19 and TRBJ1-6; 9 nucleotides line up with TRBD1. CDR1 and CDR2 from the germline V gene are LNHDA and SQIVND (reference sequence). The CDR3 is 13 residues long. V was pared by 5 bases and J by 11 bases, with 4 bases of the junction left unmatched. CDR3 coding DNA: TGTGCCAGTAGTCCGGGACAGGGCACACCCCTCCACTTT. It yields the protein CASSPGQGTPLHF.